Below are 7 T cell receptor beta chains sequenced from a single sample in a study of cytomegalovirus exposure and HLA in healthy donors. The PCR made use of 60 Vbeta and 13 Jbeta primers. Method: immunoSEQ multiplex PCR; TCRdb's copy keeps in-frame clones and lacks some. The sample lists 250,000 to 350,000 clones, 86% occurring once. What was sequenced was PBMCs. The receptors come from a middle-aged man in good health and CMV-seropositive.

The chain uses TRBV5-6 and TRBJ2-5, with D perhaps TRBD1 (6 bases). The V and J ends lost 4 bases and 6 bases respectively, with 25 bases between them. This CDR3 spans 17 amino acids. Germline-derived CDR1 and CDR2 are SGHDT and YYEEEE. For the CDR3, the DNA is TGTGCCAGCAGCACCAGAGGGTGGACAGCCTCAGCCAAGACCCAGTACTTC. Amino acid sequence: CASSTRGWTASAKTQYF.

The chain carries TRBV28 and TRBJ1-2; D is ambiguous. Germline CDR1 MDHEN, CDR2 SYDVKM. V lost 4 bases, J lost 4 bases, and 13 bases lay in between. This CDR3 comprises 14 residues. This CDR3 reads CASSYGLSSYGYTF. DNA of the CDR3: TGTGCCAGCAGTTACGGACTTAGCTCCTATGGCTACACCTTC.

In nucleotides, the CDR3 is TGCGCCAGCAGGCCCGACGGAGCCTACGAGCAGTACTTC. Its translation is CASRPDGAYEQYF. The gene calls are TRBV5-1 and TRBJ2-7; the D is unclear. The germline V gene has CDR1 SGHRS and CDR2 YFSETQ. This CDR3 contains 13 residues. V was shortened by 5 bases and J by 2 bases, with 11 bases between the two germline ends. Full variable domain (missing parts from reference TRBV5-1 and TRBJ2-7): KAGVTQTPRYLIKTRGQQVTLSCSPISGHRSVSWYQQTPGQGLQFLFEYFSETQRNKGNFPGRFSGRQFSNSRSEMNVSTLELGDSALYLCASRPDGAYEQYFGPGTRLTVT.

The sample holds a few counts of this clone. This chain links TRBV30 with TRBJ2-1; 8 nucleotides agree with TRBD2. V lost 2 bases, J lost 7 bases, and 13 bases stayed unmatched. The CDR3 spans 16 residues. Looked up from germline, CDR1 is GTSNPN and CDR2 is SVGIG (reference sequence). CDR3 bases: TGTGCCTGGAGTCATCGGACCGGCGGGAGGAGTAATGAGCAGTTCTTC. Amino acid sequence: CAWSHRTGGRSNEQFF.

The chain's CDR3 is CASSLFPATNEKLFF. The DNA for the CDR3 is TGTGCCAGCAGCTTGTTTCCTGCAACTAATGAAAAACTGTTTTTT. The V call is TRBV5-5, the J call TRBJ1-4, with no clear D. The CDR3 is made up of 15 amino acids. Germline V lookup: CDR1 SGHKS, CDR2 YYEKEE (reference sequence). The V end was cut by 1 base, the J end by 0 bases, with 7 bases between.

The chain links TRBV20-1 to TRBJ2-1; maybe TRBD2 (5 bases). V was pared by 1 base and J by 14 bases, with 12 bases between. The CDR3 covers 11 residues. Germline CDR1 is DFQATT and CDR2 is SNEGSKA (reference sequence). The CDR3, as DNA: TGCAGTGCTAGAGTTGGAGGTTGGGAGTTCTTC. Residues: CSARVGGWEFF.

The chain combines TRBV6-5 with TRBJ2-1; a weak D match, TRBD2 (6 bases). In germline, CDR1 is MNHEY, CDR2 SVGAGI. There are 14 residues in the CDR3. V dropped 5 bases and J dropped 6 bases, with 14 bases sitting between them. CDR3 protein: CASSRREQRNEQFF. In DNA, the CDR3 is TGTGCCAGCAGTAGGAGGGAGCAACGCAATGAGCAGTTCTTC.